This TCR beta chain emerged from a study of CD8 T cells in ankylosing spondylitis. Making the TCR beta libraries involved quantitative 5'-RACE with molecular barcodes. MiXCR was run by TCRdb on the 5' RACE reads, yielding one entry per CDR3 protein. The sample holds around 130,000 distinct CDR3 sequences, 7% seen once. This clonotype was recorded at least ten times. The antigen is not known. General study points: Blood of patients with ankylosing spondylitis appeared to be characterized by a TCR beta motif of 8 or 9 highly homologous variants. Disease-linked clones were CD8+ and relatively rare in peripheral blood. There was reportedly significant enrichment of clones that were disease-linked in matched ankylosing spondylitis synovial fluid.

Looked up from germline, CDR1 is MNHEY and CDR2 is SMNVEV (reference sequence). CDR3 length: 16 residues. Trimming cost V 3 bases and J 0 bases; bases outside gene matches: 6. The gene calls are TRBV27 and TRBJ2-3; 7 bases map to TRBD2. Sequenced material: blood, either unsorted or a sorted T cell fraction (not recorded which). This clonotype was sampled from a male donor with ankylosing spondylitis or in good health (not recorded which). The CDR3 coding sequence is TGTGCCAGCAGTTTCACTAGCGCTTTTAGCACAGATACGCAGTATTTT. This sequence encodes CASSFTSAFSTDTQYF.